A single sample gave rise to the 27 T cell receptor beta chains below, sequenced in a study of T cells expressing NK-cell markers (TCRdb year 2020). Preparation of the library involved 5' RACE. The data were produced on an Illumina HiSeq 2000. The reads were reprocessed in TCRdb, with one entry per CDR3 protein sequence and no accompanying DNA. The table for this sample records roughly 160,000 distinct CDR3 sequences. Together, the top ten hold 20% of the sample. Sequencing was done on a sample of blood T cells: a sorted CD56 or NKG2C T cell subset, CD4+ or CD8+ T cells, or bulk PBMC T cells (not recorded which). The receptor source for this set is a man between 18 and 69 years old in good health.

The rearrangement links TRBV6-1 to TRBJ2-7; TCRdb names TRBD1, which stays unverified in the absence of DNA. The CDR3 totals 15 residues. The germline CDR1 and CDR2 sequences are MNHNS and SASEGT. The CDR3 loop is CASSDILDRAYEQYF.

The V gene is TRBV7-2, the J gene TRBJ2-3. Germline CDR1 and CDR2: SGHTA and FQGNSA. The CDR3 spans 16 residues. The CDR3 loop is CASSLGVRGGTDTQYF.

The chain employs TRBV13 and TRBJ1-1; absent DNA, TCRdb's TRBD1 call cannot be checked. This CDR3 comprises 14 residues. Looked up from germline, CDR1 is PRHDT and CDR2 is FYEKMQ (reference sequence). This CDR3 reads CASSAPGTQTEAFF.

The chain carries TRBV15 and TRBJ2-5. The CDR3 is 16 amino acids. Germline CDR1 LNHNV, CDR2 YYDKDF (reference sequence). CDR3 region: CATSRDVIEELETQYF.

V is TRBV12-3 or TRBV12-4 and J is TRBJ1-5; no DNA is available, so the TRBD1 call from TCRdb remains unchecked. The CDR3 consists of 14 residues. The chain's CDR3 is CASRLTGGNQPQHF.

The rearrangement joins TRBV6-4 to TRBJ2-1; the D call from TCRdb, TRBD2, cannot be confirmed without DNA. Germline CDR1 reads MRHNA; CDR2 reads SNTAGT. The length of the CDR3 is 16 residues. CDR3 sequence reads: CASSDSTSGDVNEQFF.

The CDR3 is CASSQEGLDQETQYF. J is TRBJ2-5 and V is TRBV4-2. The CDR3 has 15 amino acids. CDR1 is LGHNA and CDR2 is YNFKEQ in the germline V gene.

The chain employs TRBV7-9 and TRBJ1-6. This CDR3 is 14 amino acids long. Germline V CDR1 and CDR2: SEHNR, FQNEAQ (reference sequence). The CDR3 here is CASSLAQELPSLHF.

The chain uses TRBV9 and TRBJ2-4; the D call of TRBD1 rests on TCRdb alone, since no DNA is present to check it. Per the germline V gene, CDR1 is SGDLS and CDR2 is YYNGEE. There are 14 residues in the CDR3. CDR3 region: CASSVGQGERIQYF.

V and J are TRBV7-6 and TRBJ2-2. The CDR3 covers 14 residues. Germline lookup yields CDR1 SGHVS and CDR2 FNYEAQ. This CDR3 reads CASSQRTATGELFF.

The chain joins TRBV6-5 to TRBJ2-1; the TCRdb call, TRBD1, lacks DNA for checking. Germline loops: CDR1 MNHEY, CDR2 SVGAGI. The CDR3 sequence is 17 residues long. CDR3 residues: CASSYYPPGSSYNEQFF.

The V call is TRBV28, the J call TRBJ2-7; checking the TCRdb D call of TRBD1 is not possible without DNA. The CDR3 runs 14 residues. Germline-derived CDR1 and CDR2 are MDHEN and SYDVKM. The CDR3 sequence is CASSFPGSNYEQYF.

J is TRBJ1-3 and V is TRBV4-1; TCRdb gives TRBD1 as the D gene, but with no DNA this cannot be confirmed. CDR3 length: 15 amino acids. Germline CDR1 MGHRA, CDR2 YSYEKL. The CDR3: CASSQEMVSGDTIYF.

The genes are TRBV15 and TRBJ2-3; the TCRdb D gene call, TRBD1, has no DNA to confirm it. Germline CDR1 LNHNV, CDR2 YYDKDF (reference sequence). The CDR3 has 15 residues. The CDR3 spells CATSRGAGATDTQYF.

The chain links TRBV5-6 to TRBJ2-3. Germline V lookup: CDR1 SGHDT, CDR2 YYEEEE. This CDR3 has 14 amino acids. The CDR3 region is CASSLGQSTDTQYF.

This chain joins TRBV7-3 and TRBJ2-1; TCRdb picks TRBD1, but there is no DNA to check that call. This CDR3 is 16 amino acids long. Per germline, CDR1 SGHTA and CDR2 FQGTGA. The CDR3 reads CASSPMGAGAYNEQFF. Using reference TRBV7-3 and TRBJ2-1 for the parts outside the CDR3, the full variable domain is GAGVSQTPSNKVTEKGKYVELRCDPISGHTALYWYRQSLGQGPEFLIYFQGTGAADDSGLPNDRFFAVRPEGSVSTLKIQRTERGDSAVYLCASSPMGAGAYNEQFFGPGTRLTVL.

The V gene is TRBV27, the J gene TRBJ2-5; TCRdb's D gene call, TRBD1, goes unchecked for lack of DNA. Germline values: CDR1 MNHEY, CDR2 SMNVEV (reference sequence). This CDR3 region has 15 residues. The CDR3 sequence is CASSLGTGIQETQYF.

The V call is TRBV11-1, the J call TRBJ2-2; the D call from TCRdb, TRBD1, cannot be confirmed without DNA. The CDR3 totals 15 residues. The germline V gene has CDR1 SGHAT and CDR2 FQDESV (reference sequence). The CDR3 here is CASSPVGLNTGELFF.

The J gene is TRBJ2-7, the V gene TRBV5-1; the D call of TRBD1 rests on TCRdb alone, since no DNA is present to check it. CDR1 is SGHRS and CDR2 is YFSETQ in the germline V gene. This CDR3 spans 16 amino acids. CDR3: CASRGGGRFSSYEQYF.

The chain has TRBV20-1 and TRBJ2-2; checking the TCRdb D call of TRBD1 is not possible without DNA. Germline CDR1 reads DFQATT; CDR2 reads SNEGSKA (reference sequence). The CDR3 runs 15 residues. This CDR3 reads CSAREGASGTGELFF.

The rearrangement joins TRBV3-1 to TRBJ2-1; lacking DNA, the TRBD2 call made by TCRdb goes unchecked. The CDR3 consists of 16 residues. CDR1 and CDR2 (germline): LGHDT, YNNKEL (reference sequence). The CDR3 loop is CASSPHRGLADPEQFF.

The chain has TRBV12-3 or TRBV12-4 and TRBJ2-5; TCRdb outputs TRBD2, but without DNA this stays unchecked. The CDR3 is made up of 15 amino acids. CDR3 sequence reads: CASTGTSGGRETQYF.

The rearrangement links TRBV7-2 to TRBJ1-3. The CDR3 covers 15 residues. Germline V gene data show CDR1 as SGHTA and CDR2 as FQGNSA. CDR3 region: CASSVQGPSGNTIYF.

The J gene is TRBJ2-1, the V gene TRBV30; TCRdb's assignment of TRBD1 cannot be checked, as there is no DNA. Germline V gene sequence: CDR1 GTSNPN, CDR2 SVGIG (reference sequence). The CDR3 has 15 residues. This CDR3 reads CAWSPGVGSYNEQFF.

This CDR3 reads CAIKAGTGDLYEQYF. The rearrangement joins TRBV10-3 to TRBJ2-7; the TCRdb D gene call, TRBD1, has no DNA to confirm it. This CDR3 contains 15 residues. Germline CDR1 is ENHRY and CDR2 is SYGVKD.

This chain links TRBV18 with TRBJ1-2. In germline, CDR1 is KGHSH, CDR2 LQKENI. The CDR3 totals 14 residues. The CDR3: CASSRDRGPYGYTF.

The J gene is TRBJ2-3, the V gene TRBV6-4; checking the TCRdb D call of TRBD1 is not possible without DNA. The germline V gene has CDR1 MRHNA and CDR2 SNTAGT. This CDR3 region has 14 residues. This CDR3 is CASSDGTGTDTQYF.